These T cell receptor beta chains were read from a single sample in a study of cytomegalovirus exposure and HLA in healthy donors. Sequencing used immunoSEQ multiplex PCR; TCRdb keeps in-frame clones, though not all of them. The repertoire holds 95,000 to 150,000 clones, with 66% as singletons. Specimen: PBMCs. The receptors were sampled from a man aged 18 to 29 in good health and CMV-seronegative. The CDR3 runs from the conserved cysteine through the conserved F or W. The D gene is left open where the match is weak. Only part of the rows carry a size: once, few, many, or a class if the clone is expanded.

clone size	J gene	D gene	V gene	CDR3 DNA	CDR3 protein
few	TRBJ2-1	-	TRBV15	TGTGCCACCAGCAGAGATAGGGGCAATGAGCAGTTCTTC	CATSRDRGNEQFF
-	TRBJ2-3	TRBD1	TRBV9	TGTGCCAGCAGCATAGGACAGGCAGATACGCAGTATTTT	CASSIGQADTQYF
-	TRBJ2-7	-	TRBV2	TGTGCCACCTCCGAGGCGGGGTGGGAGCAGTACTTC	CATSEAGWEQYF
few	TRBJ1-5	-	TRBV5-6	TGTGCCAGCAGCTTGGGTATCAGGGATCAGCCCCAGCATTTT	CASSLGIRDQPQHF
-	TRBJ2-5	TRBD1	TRBV5-4	TGTGCCAGCAGCTCACCAGGGACAGTAGAGACCCAGTACTTC	CASSSPGTVETQYF
-	TRBJ2-3	TRBD1	TRBV7-6	TGTGCCAGCAGCTTAGGGGACAGGGGGGGAGATACGCAGTATTTT	CASSLGDRGGDTQYF
-	TRBJ1-3	-	TRBV28	TGTGCCAGCAACCGGCCGACGAGGGGAAACACCATATATTTT	CASNRPTRGNTIYF
-	TRBJ2-7	TRBD1	TRBV11-2	TGTGCCAGCAGCCCCGGGGGACAGGGTGGTTTGCACGAGCAGTACTTC	CASSPGGQGGLHEQYF
-	TRBJ2-7	TRBD2	TRBV30	TGTGCCTGGACCGGGACTAGCCCATACGAGCAGTACTTC	CAWTGTSPYEQYF
-	TRBJ1-2	TRBD1	TRBV6-4	TGTGCCAGCAGTGACTCCCGCAGGGGGCATGGCTACACCTTC	CASSDSRRGHGYTF
-	TRBJ2-2	TRBD1	TRBV18	TGTGCCAGCTCACGCCCCAGGGGGCCAAACACCGGGGAGCTGTTTTTT	CASSRPRGPNTGELFF
few	TRBJ1-4	TRBD1	TRBV28	TGTGCCAGCAGCCGGGACAGGATTGGAGAACTGTTTTTT	CASSRDRIGELFF
-	TRBJ2-1	TRBD2	TRBV5-1	TGCGCCAGCAGCCTTACCGGGACTAGCGATGAGCAGTTCTTC	CASSLTGTSDEQFF
-	TRBJ1-2	TRBD1	TRBV6-5	TGTGCCAGCAGTGTCCCGGGACAGAGTAACTATGGCTACACCTTC	CASSVPGQSNYGYTF
-	TRBJ1-1	TRBD1	TRBV6-5	TGTGCCAGCAGTATGACAGGGGGCGGCACTGAAGCTTTCTTT	CASSMTGGGTEAFF
-	TRBJ1-1	TRBD1	TRBV19	TGTGCCAGTAGTATGACAGGGTGGGCAAACACTGAAGCTTTCTTT	CASSMTGWANTEAFF
few	TRBJ1-1	TRBD1	TRBV7-8	TGTGCCAGAGTTAGGGACAGGGGAAACACTGAAGCTTTCTTT	CARVRDRGNTEAFF
-	TRBJ2-5	TRBD2	TRBV5-4	TGTGCCAGCAGCTCAGAGTCCAGGGAGGGAGAGACCCAGTACTTC	CASSSESREGETQYF
-	TRBJ1-1	-	TRBV2	TGTGCCAGCAGTGAAGCGGGCCGCACTGAAGCTTTCTTT	CASSEAGRTEAFF
-	TRBJ2-3	TRBD2	TRBV27	TGTGCCAGCAGTTTAGTTAGCGGGGGCTCTGATACGCAGTATTTT	CASSLVSGGSDTQYF
-	TRBJ2-1	-	TRBV28	TGTGCCAGCAGTTTAATCGGACATAGCCTAGATGAGCAGTTCTTC	CASSLIGHSLDEQFF
-	TRBJ2-7	-	TRBV5-1	TGCGCCAGCAGCTTGGATCCGGGACTCTTTTACGAGCAGTACTTC	CASSLDPGLFYEQYF
-	TRBJ2-7	-	TRBV7-2	TGTGCCAGCAGCTTATTAGTCCACGGGACCTACGAGCAGTACTTC	CASSLLVHGTYEQYF
-	TRBJ1-1	-	TRBV9	TGTGCCAGCGGGCACAGGGTCGGCACTGAAGCTTTCTTT	CASGHRVGTEAFF
-	TRBJ2-7	-	TRBV5-5	TGTGCCAGCAGCCCCGTCCGACAGGCCCTTGACGAGCAGTACTTC	CASSPVRQALDEQYF
few	TRBJ2-1	TRBD1	TRBV19	TGTGCCAGTAGTGGCGAGGACAGGGCGTACAATGAGCAGTTCTTC	CASSGEDRAYNEQFF
few	TRBJ2-5	-	TRBV18	TGTGCCAGCTCACCATTGGGCGGGAACCAAGAGACCCAGTACTTC	CASSPLGGNQETQYF
-	TRBJ2-1	-	TRBV5-4	TGTGCCAGCAGCGCCAGTCAGTCCTACAATGAGCAGTTCTTC	CASSASQSYNEQFF
-	TRBJ2-2	TRBD2	TRBV10-1	TGCGCCAGCAGTGGGACGGGGGGGGCTATGAACACCGGGGAGCTGTTTTTT	CASSGTGGAMNTGELFF
-	TRBJ1-1	-	TRBV5-8	TGTGCCAGCAGCTTGGCATTCAGGCCGAACACTGAAGCTTTCTTT	CASSLAFRPNTEAFF
-	TRBJ1-1	TRBD1	TRBV15	TGTGCCACCAACCGACAGGGGGAGAACACTGAAGCTTTCTTT	CATNRQGENTEAFF
-	TRBJ2-3	TRBD1	TRBV5-1	TGCGCCTGCAGCTGGAGGGACAGGCTTGGGGCAGATACGCAGTATTTT	CACSWRDRLGADTQYF
-	TRBJ2-3	TRBD2	TRBV7-6	TGTGCCAGCAGCCCAGCGGGGGTTAGCACAGATACGCAGTATTTT	CASSPAGVSTDTQYF
-	TRBJ2-7	TRBD2	TRBV6-6	TGTGCCAGCAGTTACGGGAGGGGCTACGAGCAGTACTTC	CASSYGRGYEQYF
-	TRBJ1-5	-	TRBV27	TGTGCCAGCAGTTTAAAACTGAATCAGCCCCAGCATTTT	CASSLKLNQPQHF
-	TRBJ1-1	-	TRBV5-1	TGCGCCAGCAGCTTTTCCGGGACTAACACTGAAGCTTTCTTT	CASSFSGTNTEAFF